The 16 T cell receptor beta chains below all came from one sample that was sequenced in a study of cytomegalovirus exposure and HLA in healthy donors. Researchers ran the PCR with 60 Vbeta and 13 Jbeta primers. Repertoires were generated with immunoSEQ multiplex PCR, while TCRdb's copy carries only in-frame clones and drops some. The sample consists of 95,000 to 150,000 clones, roughly 80% of them appearing once. Source material: PBMCs. The receptors were sampled from a man in his thirties or forties in good health and CMV-seropositive.

The CDR3 spells CASSQEHGTGNEKLFF. The CDR3, as DNA: TGTGCCAGCAGCCAAGAACACGGGACAGGGAATGAAAAACTGTTTTTT. The gene calls are TRBV4-2 and TRBJ1-4; TRBD1 matches at 9 bases. The CDR3 contains 16 residues. Per germline, CDR1 LGHNA and CDR2 YNFKEQ. V lost 0 bases, J lost 5 bases, and 4 bases stayed unmatched.

This chain links TRBV7-3 with TRBJ2-2; the D is unclear. The CDR3 extends over 12 amino acids. Germline V lookup: CDR1 SGHTA, CDR2 FQGTGA. V lost 2 bases, J lost 5 bases, and 3 bases lay in between. CDR3 nucleotide sequence: TGTGCCAGCAGCTTACAGACCGGGGAGCTGTTTTTT. It codes for CASSLQTGELFF.

The table lists this clone with a few counts. This chain's CDR3 is CASSLMGGLEETQYF. As DNA, the CDR3 is TGTGCCAGCAGCTTAATGGGGGGGCTCGAAGAGACCCAGTACTTC. The rearrangement joins TRBV7-3 to TRBJ2-5, with a weak D call TRBD2 (7 bases). Trimming took off 1 base at V and 3 bases at J, with 12 bases between the two ends. The CDR3 covers 15 residues. In germline, CDR1 is SGHTA, CDR2 FQGTGA. Drawing the rest from reference TRBV7-3 and TRBJ2-5, the complete variable domain is GAGVSQTPSNKVTEKGKYVELRCDPISGHTALYWYRQSLGQGPEFLIYFQGTGAADDSGLPNDRFFAVRPEGSVSTLKIQRTERGDSAVYLCASSLMGGLEETQYFGPGTRLLVL.

This clone was seen once. This chain links TRBV5-8 with TRBJ1-2, with D possibly matching TRBD1 (5 bases). Trimming took 4 bases from V and 8 from J, leaving 12 bases between them. CDR1 and CDR2 from the germline V gene are SGHTS and YDEGEE. This CDR3 spans 12 amino acids. CDR3 sequence: CASSPWRGGYTF. The DNA of the CDR3 is TGTGCCAGCAGCCCCTGGAGGGGCGGCTACACCTTC.

The CDR3, as DNA: TGCGCCAGCAGTTGGACAGGCTACGAGCAGTACTTC. Its translation: CASSWTGYEQYF. This chain uses TRBV23-1 with TRBJ2-7; TRBD1 matches at 7 bases. TRBV23-1 is given ORF status, its function remaining uncertain. The CDR3 is made up of 12 amino acids. With 5 bases clipped from V and 3 bases from J, the junction kept 1 base outside the gene matches.

Only a few counts were recorded for this clone. V usage is TRBV18 and J usage is TRBJ1-2, with 7 bases that match TRBD1. The germline CDR1 and CDR2 sequences are KGHSH and LQKENI. The CDR3 consists of 16 residues. The ends lost 4 bases at V and 4 bases at J; junction bases unmatched: 12. The CDR3 region is CASSLGQPILAYGYTF. In nucleotides, the CDR3 is TGTGCCAGCTCACTGGGACAGCCTATCTTAGCCTATGGCTACACCTTC.

This clone was detected only once. The V call is TRBV5-1, the J call TRBJ1-1; D might be TRBD1 (5 bases). The CDR3 loop spans 13 amino acids. Germline V CDR1 and CDR2: SGHRS, YFSETQ. The ends were cut back, 5 bases at V and 4 bases at J, with 12 bases in the middle. The CDR3 loop is CASRAGLATEAFF. CDR3 bases: TGCGCCAGCAGGGCAGGGTTGGCCACTGAAGCTTTCTTT.

In its sample, this clone was seen a few times. This chain joins TRBV6-1 and TRBJ2-1; 7 nucleotides line up with TRBD2. Germline CDR1 is MNHNS and CDR2 is SASEGT. J gave up 0 bases and V 1 base, and 0 bases lay outside the gene matches. The CDR3 totals 15 residues. The CDR3 DNA is TGTGCCAGCAGTGAAGGCGGGAGCTCCTACAATGAGCAGTTCTTC. Amino acid sequence: CASSEGGSSYNEQFF.

The J gene is TRBJ1-6, the V gene TRBV27; weak D call: TRBD1 (6 bases). Looked up from germline, CDR1 is MNHEY and CDR2 is SMNVEV (reference sequence). This CDR3 contains 15 residues. Trimming took 3 bases from V and 6 from J, leaving 12 bases between them. CDR3 bases: TGTGCCAGCAGTTTTGATTCCAGGGGTAATTCACCCCTCCACTTT. This translates into CASSFDSRGNSPLHF.

The chain employs TRBV7-2 and TRBJ2-5; 7 positions agree with TRBD2. After removal of 5 bases from V and 6 bases from J, the junction contained 12 bases not matched to a gene. Germline assignment: CDR1 SGHTA and CDR2 FQGNSA. This CDR3 region has 15 residues. As DNA, the CDR3 is TGTGCCAGCAGCCCAGACGAGATGGGGGGGAAGACCCAGTACTTC. Protein sequence: CASSPDEMGGKTQYF.

The rearrangement joins TRBV7-8 to TRBJ1-3; 7 bases match TRBD1. Germline V gene lookup returns CDR1 SGHVS and CDR2 FQNEAQ. Trimming removed 2 bases from V and 2 bases from J; junction bases left unmatched: 6. This CDR3 has 16 amino acids. CDR3 in DNA: TGTGCCAGCAGCTTATCCTACAGGGGCCCTGGAAACACCATATATTTT. Translated, it gives CASSLSYRGPGNTIYF.

The J gene is TRBJ1-2, the V gene TRBV10-3, with TRBD1 matching over 9 bases. Germline-derived CDR1 and CDR2 are ENHRY and SYGVKD. Trimming cost V 4 bases and J 2 bases; bases outside gene matches: 8. CDR3 length: 16 residues. This CDR3 is CAISAPGQGLNYGYTF. The CDR3 DNA is TGTGCCATCAGTGCACCGGGACAGGGACTAAACTATGGCTACACCTTC.

V gene TRBV5-1 combines with J gene TRBJ1-1; TRBD1 aligns across 7 bases. Germline V CDR1 and CDR2: SGHRS, YFSETQ. With 6 bases clipped from V and 1 base from J, the junction kept 6 bases outside the gene matches. The CDR3 is 14 amino acids. The CDR3 region is CASNRDSQNTEAFF. The CDR3 DNA reads TGCGCCAGCAACCGGGACAGCCAGAACACTGAAGCTTTCTTT.

This chain links TRBV7-2 with TRBJ1-6; weak D call: TRBD1 (5 bases). This CDR3 is built from 15 residues. The V gene's germline CDR1 is SGHTA and CDR2 FQGNSA. With 3 bases removed from V and 7 bases from J, the gap between germline ends came to 13 bases. DNA for the CDR3: TGTGCCAGCAGCTTGGGGCCCCTTAACAATTCACCCCTCCACTTT. This translates into CASSLGPLNNSPLHF.

The rearrangement joins TRBV30 to TRBJ1-1; D might be TRBD1 (6 bases). Germline CDR1 and CDR2: GTSNPN and SVGIG (reference sequence). V lost 1 base to trimming and J lost 3 bases, with 9 bases between them. The CDR3 runs to 13 residues. The CDR3 DNA follows: TGTGCCTGGAGTGACAGGGCGGACACTGAAGCTTTCTTT. It is translated as CAWSDRADTEAFF.

This chain connects TRBV6-1 to TRBJ1-5; D gene ambiguous. This CDR3 has 12 residues. Per the germline V gene, CDR1 is MNHNS and CDR2 is SASEGT. Trimming removed 3 bases at V and 11 bases at J, with 11 bases between. The DNA of the CDR3 is TGTGCCAGCAGTGATTTGGTAGCAGCCCAGCATTTT. Encoded protein: CASSDLVAAQHF.